The sample holds a few counts of the clone carrying this T cell receptor (beta chain). These data come from a study of beta chain features in type 1 diabetes. Expressed TCRB transcripts were sequenced because the isolated RNA had all been reverse transcribed beforehand. Repertoires were generated with immunoSEQ multiplex PCR, while TCRdb's copy carries only in-frame clones and drops some. The profile shows 430,000 or so clones, over 10% of them singletons. The TCR comes from a woman aged 18-29 years in good health. Material for sequencing was naive CD4+ T cells from blood.

CDR3 in amino acids: CATRGYGETQYF. The DNA of the CDR3 is TGTGCCACTAGGGGGTACGGGGAGACCCAGTACTTC. The rearrangement uses TRBV15 and TRBJ2-5; D possibly corresponds to TRBD1 (6 bases). Trimming left V 9 bases short and J 5 bases short, with 13 bases between. The CDR3 runs to 12 residues. Germline V gene data show CDR1 as LNHNV and CDR2 as YYDKDF (reference sequence).